Listed below are T cell receptor beta chains from one sample, sequenced in a study of T cells in narcolepsy. This table comes from immunoSEQ multiplex PCR, and its TCRdb copy is limited to in-frame clones, with some not included. The table lists about 34,000 clones, about 81% of them singletons. Sequencing was carried out using CD45RA- memory CD4+ T cells from PBMCs. The source of these receptors is a human donor with narcolepsy. Each CDR3 is given with its conserved first and last residue. The D gene is left open where the match is weak. Clone size is stated in some rows and not others, as once, few, many or a class when expanded.

v_gene	d_gene	abundance	j_gene	CDR3aa	CDR3nt
TRBV30	TRBD1	.	TRBJ1-1	CASHRGNTEAFF	TGTGCCTCCCACAGGGGGAACACTGAAGCTTTCTTT
TRBV7-8	.	.	TRBJ1-1	CASSENPRTPKGAFF	TGTGCCAGCAGCGAAAACCCACGGACCCCCAAAGGAGCTTTCTTT
TRBV9	.	.	TRBJ2-3	CASSVKSRRDADTQYF	TGTGCCAGCAGCGTAAAATCCAGGCGGGATGCAGATACGCAGTATTTT
TRBV6-5	TRBD2	.	TRBJ2-1	CASSYLAGVYNEQFF	TGTGCCAGCAGTTACTTAGCGGGGGTGTACAATGAGCAGTTCTTC
TRBV7-9	.	once	TRBJ2-3	CASSRASHLTDTQYF	TGTGCCAGCAGCAGGGCTAGCCATCTTACAGATACGCAGTATTTT
TRBV28	TRBD2	.	TRBJ2-3	CASRRGLAGGGVKVKTDTQYF	TGTGCCAGCAGGAGGGGACTAGCGGGAGGGGGGGTCAAGGTAAAGACAGATACGCAGTATTTT
TRBV6-1	TRBD1	.	TRBJ1-5	CASGYRGTVNQPQHF	TGTGCCAGCGGATACCGAGGGACAGTCAATCAGCCCCAGCATTTT
TRBV4-1	.	.	TRBJ2-2	CASSQANLFTSGELFF	TGCGCCAGCAGCCAAGCCAACCTGTTTACTTCCGGGGAGCTGTTTTTT
TRBV6-5	.	.	TRBJ2-7	CASSYGGDTAYEQYF	TGTGCCAGCAGTTACGGTGGGGACACAGCCTACGAGCAGTACTTC
TRBV28	.	.	TRBJ2-2	CGTTNTGELFF	TGTGGGACAACCAACACCGGGGAGCTGTTTTTT
TRBV5-1	.	.	TRBJ2-5	CASSPDQGRETQYF	TGCGCCAGCAGCCCGGATCAGGGGCGGGAGACCCAGTACTTC
TRBV19	.	.	TRBJ2-7	CASSRSGSAYEQYF	TGTGCCAGTAGTCGGAGCGGGTCAGCCTACGAGCAGTACTTC
TRBV19	.	few	TRBJ1-4	CASISTPDSEKLFF	TGTGCCAGTATTTCCACCCCCGACAGCGAAAAACTGTTTTTT
TRBV5-1	TRBD2	few	TRBJ2-3	CASSLGPSGGTDTQYF	TGCGCCAGCAGCTTGGGGCCTAGCGGGGGGACAGATACGCAGTATTTT
TRBV5-1	.	.	TRBJ2-7	CASRCGQCYEQYF	TGCGCCAGCAGATGTGGACAGTGCTACGAGCAGTACTTC
TRBV11-2	.	.	TRBJ1-4	CASSHPRQGSEKLFF	TGTGCCAGCAGCCACCCTAGGCAGGGGAGTGAAAAACTGTTTTTT
TRBV4-3	TRBD1	.	TRBJ1-2	CASSPDRDRSDGYTF	TGCGCCAGCAGCCCGGACAGGGATCGCTCAGACGGCTACACCTTC
TRBV5-1	TRBD2	.	TRBJ2-3	CASSLNRGEDTQYF	TGCGCCAGCAGCTTGAATCGGGGGGAGGATACGCAGTATTTT
TRBV4-2	.	.	TRBJ1-3	CASSQTGKPGNTIYF	TGTGCCAGCAGCCAAACAGGGAAACCTGGAAACACCATATATTTT
TRBV7-8	TRBD2	once	TRBJ2-5	CASRFSGGQTQYF	TGTGCCAGCAGATTTAGCGGGGGTCAGACCCAGTACTTC
TRBV6-1	.	.	TRBJ1-1	CASKLTGMNTEAFF	TGTGCCAGCAAATTAACAGGGATGAACACTGAAGCTTTCTTT
TRBV11-2	TRBD1	.	TRBJ1-4	CASSVGRGGNEKLFF	TGTGCCAGCAGCGTGGGCAGGGGGGGGAATGAAAAACTGTTTTTT